This TCR beta chain was captured by sequencing in a study of blood T cell repertoires in COVID-19 (dated by TCRdb to 2020 to 2022). Turning to the overall study: Collaborator samples came from the United States, Italy and Spain and covered acute and convalescent phases of COVID-19. The material from the prospective study consisted of cDNA or gDNA derived from T cells, B-cell-depleted T cells, or PBMCs. The dataset comprised deeply sampled blood TCRbeta repertoires from subjects exposed to, actively infected with, or recovered from COVID-19. The repertoires were made available in a free public database intended to serve as a resource for research on the immune response to SARS-CoV-2. The samples were drawn from two sources: the first 160 participants of the ongoing ImmuneRACE study, and 1,200 or so subjects contributed by 6 global collaborators. A de-identified subject ID, COVID-19 status, age in years and sex were almost always included in the sample metadata. Where available, HLA class I and class II types were taken from metadata supplied by the sample provider and were not determined by assay-based typing. The full study reports these points: Clinical and demographic metadata were provided uncurated, with the amount varying by source and participant.

TCRbeta CDR3 regions were amplified from genomic DNA by means of the immunoSEQ Assay, a bias-controlled multiplex PCR. Regarding the original processing steps: Nucleated cell counts per sample were estimated from amplification of reference gene primers within the assay. To quantify the absolute abundance of each unique TCRbeta CDR3 rearrangement, sequence reads were collapsed and filtered. Productive Simpson clonality was computed per sample as the square root of Simpson's diversity index over productive rearrangements. Held by TCRdb, this immuneACCESS table contains in-frame sequences only and omits some clones. Under half of the omission traces to an unresolved V gene where checked; the cause of the rest is unknown. Clone size and the V and J calls come from that table; the DNA yielded D and trimming. The sample table contains 200,000 to 300,000 clones; only one count was recorded for approximately 88% of them. The top ten clones comprise about 2.5% of the sample.

There are 17 amino acids in the CDR3, from cysteine to phenylalanine inclusive. The kept DNA is CDR3 alone, 51 bases in frame from the first base. For CDR1 and CDR2, the germline V gene lists LGHNA and YSLEER. The junction carries 19 bases between V and J, which are trimmed by 4 bases and 1 base respectively. Participants in the prospective study were enrolled through a virtual design, were aged roughly 18 to 100 years, and lived in roughly 24 United States geographic areas. Cohort assignment in the prospective study relied on participant-reported clinical history from a screening survey and a study questionnaire. Each participant in the prospective study had whole blood, serum and a nasopharyngeal or oropharyngeal swab collected by mobile phlebotomists. Prospective study participants could optionally give additional blood draws and questionnaires over an approximately 2-month period. Before DNA extraction, prospective study blood samples were shipped either frozen or at room temperature.

This clone was seen just once. Which antigen it targets is not known. Per-base qualities were not stored, and no clone one base away is much larger. The sequence is built from TRBV4-3 and TRBJ1-2; possibly the D gene is TRBD1, per 6 matching bases. The sequence derives from a woman aged 40 to 49 with acute COVID-19. The sample taken for sequencing was PBMCs or T cells enriched from blood (not recorded which). In nucleotides, the sequence is TGCGCCAGCAGCCCGGGGGGCAGGGCAAACTTTAACTATGGCTACACCTTC. The encoded protein is CASSPGGRANFNYGYTF.